These T cell receptor beta chains were read from a single sample in a study of metastatic and nonmetastatic thyroid tumors. TCRdb reprocessed the PCR reads via MiXCR. The table records about 59,000 clones, 30% of them present only once. The specimen sequenced was blood. These receptors were taken from a female donor with papillary thyroid cancer or a benign thyroid nodule (not recorded which). Some clones in this sample may be carry-over from other donors' samples. CDR3s include the opening cysteine and the closing phenylalanine or tryptophan. A D gene is named only where the DNA matches it firmly. Size tells how often a clone was seen (once, few, many) or the class of an expanded clone, and some rows leave it out.

TGTGCCAGCAGTTCCACGTACACCGGGGAGCTGTTTTTT	CASSSTYTGELFF	TRBV6-1	TRBJ2-2	NA	NA
TGTGCCAGCAGTTTATCTTGGTGGGCTGACACTGAAGCTTTCTTT	CASSLSWWADTEAFF	TRBV27	TRBJ1-1	few	NA
TGTGCCAGCAGCGCCGTTAGCGCCAATGAGCAGTTCTTC	CASSAVSANEQFF	TRBV9	TRBJ2-1	many	NA
TGTGCCAGCAGCTCGCGGGGGTTCGGTACGCAGTATTTT	CASSSRGFGTQYF	TRBV7-9	TRBJ2-3	NA	TRBD2
TGCAGTGTGAAGTTTGGGGCTCCTGATGGCTACACCTTC	CSVKFGAPDGYTF	TRBV20-1	TRBJ1-2	once	NA
TGTGCCAGCTCCCCCGATGACAGGCGCGGGGAGCTGTTTTTT	CASSPDDRRGELFF	TRBV9	TRBJ2-2	many	NA
TGTGCCAGCAGTTACTCGGGGAACTCTAGAGATACGCAGTATTTT	CASSYSGNSRDTQYF	TRBV6-6	TRBJ2-3	few	NA
TGCGCCAGCGGTACCCTATACAATGAGCAGTTCTTC	CASGTLYNEQFF	TRBV10-1	TRBJ2-1	NA	NA
TGTGCCAGCAGTGCCCGGGACAGGGAGAATCAGCCCCAGCATTTT	CASSARDRENQPQHF	TRBV5-5	TRBJ1-5	NA	TRBD1
TGCGCCAGCAGCTTGCAGGACGGAAGAACGGGCTACACCTTC	CASSLQDGRTGYTF	TRBV5-1	TRBJ1-2	once	NA
TGTGCCAGCAAGCTCGGGGATAGCTATGGCTACACCTTC	CASKLGDSYGYTF	TRBV6-1	TRBJ1-2	few	NA
TGTGCTAGTGGTCCCCCGGGCCAGAGCTCCTACAATGAGCAGTTCTTC	CASGPPGQSSYNEQFF	TRBV12-5	TRBJ2-1	NA	NA
TGTGCCACCCTCCCGTGGGGATTAGGGCCTACTAACTATGGCTACACCTTC	CATLPWGLGPTNYGYTF	TRBV27	TRBJ1-2	few	NA
TGTGCCAGCAGAGGGACAGGGGGCTGGGAGGTCACTGAAGCTTTCTTT	CASRGTGGWEVTEAFF	TRBV12-3/TRBV12-4	TRBJ1-1	few	TRBD1
TGTGCCAGTAGTCCCCGGCGCAGCAGGGGGCCGAAAGAGACCCAGTACTTC	CASSPRRSRGPKETQYF	TRBV19	TRBJ2-5	NA	TRBD1
TGTGCCAGCAGAAAAGCGGGAGGTCGTACAGATACGCAGTATTTT	CASRKAGGRTDTQYF	TRBV11-1	TRBJ2-3	NA	TRBD2
TGTGCCAGCTCACCCATGGACAGCTCCTACGAGCAGTACTTC	CASSPMDSSYEQYF	TRBV18	TRBJ2-7	NA	NA
TGTGCCAGCAAGAGACAGGGCGGCACTGAAGCTTTCTTT	CASKRQGGTEAFF	TRBV27	TRBJ1-1	NA	TRBD1
TGCGCCAGCAGCTTGGGAGGAGGTGGGAACACTGAGGCTTTGTTT	CASSLGGGGNTEALF	TRBV5-1	TRBJ1-1	NA	NA
TGCGCCAGCAGCCAAGAGGAGGTAGTAGGGACCCAGTACTTC	CASSQEEVVGTQYF	TRBV4-1	TRBJ2-5	many	NA